What follows is one T cell receptor beta chain and its context. Followed over time, Seattle patients had been enrolled while infection was active. The data belong to a study of blood T cell repertoires in COVID-19. For the study at large: In each case, the material was cDNA or gDNA derived from T cells, B-cell-depleted T cells, or PBMCs.

V was trimmed by 7 bases and J by 9 bases, leaving 13 bases between them. This CDR3 is built from 12 residues. Germline V gives CDR1 SEHNR, CDR2 FQNEAQ (reference sequence). Only in-frame clones appear in the TCRdb table, and some are missing; sequencing was by immunoSEQ multiplex PCR. The data hold approximately 300,000 clones, with about nine tenths observed a single time. Sequencing was performed on peripheral blood. The gene calls are TRBV7-9 and TRBJ2-1; D perhaps matches TRBD2 (5 bases). This receptor was obtained from a woman in her twenties or thirties with COVID-19, enrolled during active disease. CDR3 residues: CASTYERVEQFF. CDR3 bases: TGTGCCAGCACCTATGAGAGGGTTGAGCAGTTCTTC.